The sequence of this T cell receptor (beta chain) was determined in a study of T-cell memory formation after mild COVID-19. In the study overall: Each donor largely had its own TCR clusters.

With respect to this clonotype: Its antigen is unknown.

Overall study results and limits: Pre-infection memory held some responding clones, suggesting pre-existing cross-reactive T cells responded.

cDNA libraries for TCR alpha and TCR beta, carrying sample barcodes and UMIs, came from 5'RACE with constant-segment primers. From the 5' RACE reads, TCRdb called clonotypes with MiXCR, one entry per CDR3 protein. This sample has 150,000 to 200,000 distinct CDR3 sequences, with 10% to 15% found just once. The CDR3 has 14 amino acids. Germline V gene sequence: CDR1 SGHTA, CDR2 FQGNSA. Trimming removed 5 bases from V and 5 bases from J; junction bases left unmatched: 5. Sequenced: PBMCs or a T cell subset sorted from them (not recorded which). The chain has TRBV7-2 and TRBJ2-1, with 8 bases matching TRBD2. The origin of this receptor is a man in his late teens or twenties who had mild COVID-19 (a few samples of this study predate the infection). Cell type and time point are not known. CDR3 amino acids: CASSGGGRDNEQFF. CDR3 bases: TGTGCCAGCAGCGGCGGGGGGAGAGACAATGAGCAGTTCTTC.